This is a list of T cell receptor beta chains from one sample in a study of response to subunit inactivated influenza vaccine. TCRdb re-derived calls from the RT-PCR reads in MiXCR, one entry per CDR3 protein. Of about 800,000 distinct CDR3 sequences listed, 21% were seen once; the top ten hold about a tenth. The sequencing used PBMCs from blood, collected roughly 5 days after vaccination. The receptors shown here come from a middle-aged man who received an inactivated influenza vaccine. CDR3s include the opening cysteine and the closing phenylalanine or tryptophan. The order of the fields is V gene, D gene, clone size, J gene, CDR3 DNA, CDR3 protein. D genes are given only for firm matches. The listing skips clone size in some rows; elsewhere it reads once, few, many or a size class.

v_gene: TRBV20-1; d_gene: -; abundance: -; j_gene: TRBJ1-1; CDR3nt: TGCAGTGCTACCAGGGAGCTGAACACTGAAGCTTTCTTT; CDR3aa: CSATRELNTEAFF
v_gene: TRBV7-2; d_gene: -; abundance: few; j_gene: TRBJ2-1; CDR3nt: TGTGCCAGCAGCGAGATGTGGGGCCACAATGAGCAGTTCTTC; CDR3aa: CASSEMWGHNEQFF
v_gene: TRBV28; d_gene: TRBD1; abundance: few; j_gene: TRBJ2-7; CDR3nt: TGTGCCAGCACCTCCGGACAGGGGACCTACGAGCAGTACTTC; CDR3aa: CASTSGQGTYEQYF
v_gene: TRBV10-3; d_gene: -; abundance: -; j_gene: TRBJ1-1; CDR3nt: TGTGCCATCAGGGGGGGGGCAATGAACACTGAAGCTTTCTTT; CDR3aa: CAIRGGAMNTEAFF
v_gene: TRBV29-1; d_gene: -; abundance: many; j_gene: TRBJ1-5; CDR3nt: TGCAGCGCCTCGACCGGCGCAGGAGGCAATCAGCCCCAGCATTTT; CDR3aa: CSASTGAGGNQPQHF
v_gene: TRBV15; d_gene: -; abundance: few; j_gene: TRBJ2-3; CDR3nt: TGTGCCACCAGTCAACGACTTGGGGATACGCAGTATTTT; CDR3aa: CATSQRLGDTQYF
v_gene: TRBV7-9; d_gene: TRBD2; abundance: -; j_gene: TRBJ2-5; CDR3nt: TGTGCCAGCAGCTTTCACGGACTAGCGGGGGCCCAAGAGACCCAGTACTTC; CDR3aa: CASSFHGLAGAQETQYF
v_gene: TRBV7-9; d_gene: TRBD1; abundance: -; j_gene: TRBJ2-2; CDR3nt: TGTGCCAGCAGCCAAGGACAGGGGGCCGGGGAGCTGTTTTTT; CDR3aa: CASSQGQGAGELFF
v_gene: TRBV29-1; d_gene: -; abundance: few; j_gene: TRBJ1-2; CDR3nt: TGCAGCTCCCACGGGGGCGACAAGGGCTACACCTTC; CDR3aa: CSSHGGDKGYTF
v_gene: TRBV20-1; d_gene: -; abundance: few; j_gene: TRBJ2-2; CDR3nt: TGCAGTGCTAGAGGGTACACCGGGGAGCTGTTTTTT; CDR3aa: CSARGYTGELFF
v_gene: TRBV7-8; d_gene: -; abundance: -; j_gene: TRBJ2-2; CDR3nt: TGTGCCAGCAGCTTAAGTAGGATCTTACAAACCGGGGAGCTGTTTTTT; CDR3aa: CASSLSRILQTGELFF
v_gene: TRBV4-2; d_gene: -; abundance: many; j_gene: TRBJ2-7; CDR3nt: TGTGCCAGCAGCCTTAAACCGTCGGACGAGCAGTACTTC; CDR3aa: CASSLKPSDEQYF
v_gene: TRBV6-5; d_gene: -; abundance: -; j_gene: TRBJ2-4; CDR3nt: TGTGCCAGCAGTTACCTTCGTGCGGGGTTTCGCGACATTCAGTACTTC; CDR3aa: CASSYLRAGFRDIQYF
v_gene: TRBV7-2; d_gene: TRBD2; abundance: many; j_gene: TRBJ2-3; CDR3nt: TGTGCCAGCAGTCGTGGACTAGCTGGTACAGATACGCAGTATTTT; CDR3aa: CASSRGLAGTDTQYF
v_gene: TRBV5-7; d_gene: TRBD2; abundance: -; j_gene: TRBJ2-5; CDR3nt: TGTGCCATCAGCCCCGGGCAGCGGGGACTTCTCGAGACCCAGTACTTC; CDR3aa: CAISPGQRGLLETQYF
v_gene: TRBV12-3/TRBV12-4; d_gene: -; abundance: -; j_gene: TRBJ2-1; CDR3nt: TGTGCCAGCAGTTTGAATGGGGGGTACAATGAGCAGTTCTTC; CDR3aa: CASSLNGGYNEQFF
v_gene: TRBV25-1; d_gene: -; abundance: -; j_gene: TRBJ2-1; CDR3nt: TGTGCCAGCAGTGCGACTAGTTTGAGTGAGCAGTTCTTC; CDR3aa: CASSATSLSEQFF
v_gene: TRBV12-3/TRBV12-4; d_gene: -; abundance: -; j_gene: TRBJ2-1; CDR3nt: TGTGCCAGCAGAAGAACCCGGGACCGAACGTTCTTC; CDR3aa: CASRRTRDRTFF
v_gene: TRBV27; d_gene: -; abundance: few; j_gene: TRBJ2-1; CDR3nt: TGTGCCAGCAGTTACCAAAGACCGGGACCAACATACAATGAGCAGTTCTTC; CDR3aa: CASSYQRPGPTYNEQFF
v_gene: TRBV29-1; d_gene: -; abundance: few; j_gene: TRBJ1-1; CDR3nt: TGCAGCGTTGCGACCAGAACTGACACTGAAGCTTTCTTT; CDR3aa: CSVATRTDTEAFF
v_gene: TRBV19; d_gene: TRBD2; abundance: few; j_gene: TRBJ2-7; CDR3nt: TGTGCCAGTAAGCCTGCGGGACTAGCTAACTACGAGCAGTACTTC; CDR3aa: CASKPAGLANYEQYF
v_gene: TRBV10-3; d_gene: -; abundance: -; j_gene: TRBJ2-7; CDR3nt: TGTGCCATCAGTGAGGGTCCCCTTCCTTCCTACGAGCAGTACTTC; CDR3aa: CAISEGPLPSYEQYF
v_gene: TRBV30; d_gene: -; abundance: -; j_gene: TRBJ1-1; CDR3nt: TGTGCCTGGAGTTTAACGGGGTATGAAGCTTTCTTT; CDR3aa: CAWSLTGYEAFF
v_gene: TRBV6-2/TRBV6-3; d_gene: -; abundance: -; j_gene: TRBJ2-5; CDR3nt: TGTGCCAGCAGTTACGGGCTAGCGGAGACCCAGTACTTC; CDR3aa: CASSYGLAETQYF
v_gene: TRBV11-2; d_gene: TRBD1; abundance: -; j_gene: TRBJ1-2; CDR3nt: TGTGCCAGCAGCTTAATTACCACAGGGGATGGCTACACCTTC; CDR3aa: CASSLITTGDGYTF
v_gene: TRBV28; d_gene: TRBD1; abundance: few; j_gene: TRBJ2-1; CDR3nt: TGTGCCAGCAGCATAGACAGGGGAATCAGGAATGAGCAGTTCTTC; CDR3aa: CASSIDRGIRNEQFF
v_gene: TRBV5-1; d_gene: TRBD1; abundance: few; j_gene: TRBJ1-2; CDR3nt: TGCGCCAGCAACCCCAGGGGGGGGGATGGCTACACCTTC; CDR3aa: CASNPRGGDGYTF
v_gene: TRBV20-1; d_gene: TRBD2; abundance: -; j_gene: TRBJ2-3; CDR3nt: TGCAGTGCCATTCAACTAGCGGGTTTTAGCACAGATACGCAGTATTTT; CDR3aa: CSAIQLAGFSTDTQYF
v_gene: TRBV4-2; d_gene: -; abundance: once; j_gene: TRBJ2-3; CDR3nt: TGTGCCAGCAGCCTCCGGCGAGAGGGCACAGATACGCAGTATTTT; CDR3aa: CASSLRREGTDTQYF
v_gene: TRBV2; d_gene: -; abundance: -; j_gene: TRBJ1-1; CDR3nt: TGTGCCAGCAGTCAGCAGGGAGGGCTCCAACAAGCTTTCTTT; CDR3aa: CASSQQGGLQQAFF
v_gene: TRBV4-1; d_gene: -; abundance: -; j_gene: TRBJ2-2; CDR3nt: TGCGCCAGCAGCCAAGTAGTAATAGGAAGCACCGGGGAGCTGTTTTTT; CDR3aa: CASSQVVIGSTGELFF
v_gene: TRBV7-9; d_gene: TRBD1; abundance: few; j_gene: TRBJ2-5; CDR3nt: TGTGCCAGCAGCAATAGGGACAGGGAAGAGACCCAGTACTTC; CDR3aa: CASSNRDREETQYF
v_gene: TRBV29-1; d_gene: -; abundance: few; j_gene: TRBJ2-7; CDR3nt: TGCAGCGTCAAAGCGCAGAATTCCTACGAGCAGTACTTC; CDR3aa: CSVKAQNSYEQYF
v_gene: TRBV24-1; d_gene: TRBD2; abundance: -; j_gene: TRBJ2-5; CDR3nt: TGTGCCACAGGACTAGCGGGGCAAGAGACCCAGTACTTC; CDR3aa: CATGLAGQETQYF
v_gene: TRBV6-1; d_gene: TRBD1; abundance: -; j_gene: TRBJ1-1; CDR3nt: TGTGCCAGCAGGACAGGGACAGGGATTTTAGCTTTCTTT; CDR3aa: CASRTGTGILAFF
v_gene: TRBV11-2; d_gene: -; abundance: many; j_gene: TRBJ2-1; CDR3nt: TGTGCCAGCAGCTTACGATTTGGCGGATCGGCTTACAATGAGCAGTTCTTC; CDR3aa: CASSLRFGGSAYNEQFF
v_gene: TRBV7-8; d_gene: -; abundance: few; j_gene: TRBJ1-1; CDR3nt: TGTGCCAGCAGCGACGCCTCGACAGTGAACACTGAAGCTTTCTTT; CDR3aa: CASSDASTVNTEAFF
v_gene: TRBV6-1; d_gene: -; abundance: -; j_gene: TRBJ1-5; CDR3nt: TGTGCCAGCAGTGAAGTGGCAGGGCCAGGTCAGCCCCAGCATTTT; CDR3aa: CASSEVAGPGQPQHF
v_gene: TRBV6-2/TRBV6-3; d_gene: -; abundance: few; j_gene: TRBJ2-1; CDR3nt: TGTGCCAGCGGACGGAGGAATGAGCAGTTCTTC; CDR3aa: CASGRRNEQFF
v_gene: TRBV7-9; d_gene: TRBD2; abundance: many; j_gene: TRBJ2-1; CDR3nt: TGTGCCAGCAGCGTGACGACTAGCGTCTACAATGAGCAGTTCTTC; CDR3aa: CASSVTTSVYNEQFF
v_gene: TRBV7-8; d_gene: TRBD1; abundance: -; j_gene: TRBJ1-1; CDR3nt: TGTGCCAGCATCATAGGGGGCTTGCGGACTGAAGCTTTCTTT; CDR3aa: CASIIGGLRTEAFF
v_gene: TRBV5-1; d_gene: -; abundance: few; j_gene: TRBJ2-7; CDR3nt: TGCGCCAGCAGACCGGCGGGGTCCTACTACGAGCAGTACTTC; CDR3aa: CASRPAGSYYEQYF
v_gene: TRBV7-3; d_gene: -; abundance: few; j_gene: TRBJ2-7; CDR3nt: TGTGCCAGCCCGTGGCGGAGGGAGCAGTACTTC; CDR3aa: CASPWRREQYF
v_gene: TRBV11-2; d_gene: TRBD2; abundance: -; j_gene: TRBJ2-1; CDR3nt: TGTGCCAGCAGCAGGGAGGGACTAGCGGGGCTTAGGGATGAGCAGTTCTTC; CDR3aa: CASSREGLAGLRDEQFF